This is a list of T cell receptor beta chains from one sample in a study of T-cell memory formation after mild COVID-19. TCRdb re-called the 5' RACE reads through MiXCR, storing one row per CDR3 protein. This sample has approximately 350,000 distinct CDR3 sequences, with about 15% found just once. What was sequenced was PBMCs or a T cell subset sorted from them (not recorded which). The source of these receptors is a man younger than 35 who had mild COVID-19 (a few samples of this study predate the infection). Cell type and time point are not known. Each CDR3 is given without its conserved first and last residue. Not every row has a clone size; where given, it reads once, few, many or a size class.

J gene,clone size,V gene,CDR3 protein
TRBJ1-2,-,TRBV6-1,ASRLFLDYGYT
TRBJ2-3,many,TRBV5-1,ASSRTSGGRGTDTQY
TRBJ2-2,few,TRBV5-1,ASSPEYSTGELF
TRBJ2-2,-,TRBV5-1,ASSLTSVLGELF
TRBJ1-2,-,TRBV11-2,ASSLETGTDYGYT
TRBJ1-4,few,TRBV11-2,ASSVGRVGEKLF
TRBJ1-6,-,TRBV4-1,ASSQGVSQGGSPLH
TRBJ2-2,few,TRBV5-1,ASRTGGGHTGELF
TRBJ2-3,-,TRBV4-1,ASSHSPGDTDTQY
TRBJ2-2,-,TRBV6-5,ASGIGELF
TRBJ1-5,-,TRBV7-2,ASSQVGIREPQH
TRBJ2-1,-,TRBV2,ASRISQGNEQF
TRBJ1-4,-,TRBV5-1,ASRKGTNEKLF
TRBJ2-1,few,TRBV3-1,ASSTRGGANEQF
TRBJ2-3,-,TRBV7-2,ASSPGSGRVTDTQY
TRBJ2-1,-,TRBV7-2,ASSLGSGGHYNEQF
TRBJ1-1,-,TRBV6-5,ASSYYREDTEAF
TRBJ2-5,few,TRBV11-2,ASSGRLGESDGTQY
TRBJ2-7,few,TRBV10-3,AISGTGAYEQY
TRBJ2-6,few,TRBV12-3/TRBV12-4,ASSPRDRRGSGANVLT
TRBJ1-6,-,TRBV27,ASSPIDRNSPLH
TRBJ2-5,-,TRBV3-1,ASNQHSGGQETQY
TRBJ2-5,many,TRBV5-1,ASSRQGETQY
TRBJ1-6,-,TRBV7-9,ASSLGGGQAGGPLH
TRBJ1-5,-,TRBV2,ASSDFRGDSKSNQPQH
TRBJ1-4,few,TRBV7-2,ASSSHPVNEKLF
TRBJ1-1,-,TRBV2,ASDDHPRQGCTEAF
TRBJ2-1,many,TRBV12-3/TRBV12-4,ASAEGWNNEQF
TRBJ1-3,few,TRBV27,ASSSSGSGNTIY
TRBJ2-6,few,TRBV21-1,ASPLVDRRSGANVLT
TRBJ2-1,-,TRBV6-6,ASSYQTFNEQF
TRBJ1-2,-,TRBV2,ASETGGAVGYGYT
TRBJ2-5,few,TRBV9,ASSVLGGLAQETQY
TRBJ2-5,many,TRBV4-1,ASSQDPRIQETQY
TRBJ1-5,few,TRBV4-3,ASSQDFIGQPQH
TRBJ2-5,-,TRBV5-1,ASSLVVAGGPKTQY
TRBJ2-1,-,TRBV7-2,ASSGNQNEQF
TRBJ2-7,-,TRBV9,ASSVGLGYEQY
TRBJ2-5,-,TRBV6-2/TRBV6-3,ASSYPETQY
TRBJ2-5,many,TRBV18,ASSPPPGRGFVGYQETQY
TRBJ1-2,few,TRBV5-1,ASSSPGTANYGYT